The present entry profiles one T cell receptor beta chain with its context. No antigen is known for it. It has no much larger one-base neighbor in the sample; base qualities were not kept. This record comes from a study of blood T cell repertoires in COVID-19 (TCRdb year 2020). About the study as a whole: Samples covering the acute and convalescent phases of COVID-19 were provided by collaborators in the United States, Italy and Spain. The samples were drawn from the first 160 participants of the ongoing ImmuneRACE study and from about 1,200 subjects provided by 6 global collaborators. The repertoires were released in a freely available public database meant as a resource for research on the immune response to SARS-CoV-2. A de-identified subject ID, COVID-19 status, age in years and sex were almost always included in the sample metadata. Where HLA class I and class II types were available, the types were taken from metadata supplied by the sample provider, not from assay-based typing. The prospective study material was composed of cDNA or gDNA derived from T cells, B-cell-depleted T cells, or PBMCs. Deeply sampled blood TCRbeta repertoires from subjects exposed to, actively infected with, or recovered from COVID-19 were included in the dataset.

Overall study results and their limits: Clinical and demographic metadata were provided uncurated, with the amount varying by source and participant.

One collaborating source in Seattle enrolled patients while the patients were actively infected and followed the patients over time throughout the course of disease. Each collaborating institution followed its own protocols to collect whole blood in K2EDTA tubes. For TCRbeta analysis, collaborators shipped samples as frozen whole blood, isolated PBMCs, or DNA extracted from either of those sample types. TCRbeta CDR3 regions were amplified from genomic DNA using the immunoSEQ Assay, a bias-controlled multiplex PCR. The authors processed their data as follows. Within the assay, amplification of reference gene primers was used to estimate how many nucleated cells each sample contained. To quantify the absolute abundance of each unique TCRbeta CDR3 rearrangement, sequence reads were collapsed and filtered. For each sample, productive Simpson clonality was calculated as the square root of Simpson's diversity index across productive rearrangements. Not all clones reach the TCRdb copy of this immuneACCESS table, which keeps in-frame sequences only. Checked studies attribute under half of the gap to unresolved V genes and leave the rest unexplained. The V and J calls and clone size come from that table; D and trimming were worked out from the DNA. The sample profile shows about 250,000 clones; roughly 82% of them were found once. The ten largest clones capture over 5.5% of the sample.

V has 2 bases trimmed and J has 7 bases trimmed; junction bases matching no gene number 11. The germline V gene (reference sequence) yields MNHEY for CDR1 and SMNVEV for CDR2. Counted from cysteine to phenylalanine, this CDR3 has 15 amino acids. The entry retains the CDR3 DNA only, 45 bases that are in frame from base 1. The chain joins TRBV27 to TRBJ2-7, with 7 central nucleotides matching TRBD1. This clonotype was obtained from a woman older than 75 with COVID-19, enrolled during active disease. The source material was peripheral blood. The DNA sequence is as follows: TGTGCCAGCAGTTTAGCGCCCACAGGGGCTAGGGAGCAGTACTTC. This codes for CASSLAPTGAREQYF.